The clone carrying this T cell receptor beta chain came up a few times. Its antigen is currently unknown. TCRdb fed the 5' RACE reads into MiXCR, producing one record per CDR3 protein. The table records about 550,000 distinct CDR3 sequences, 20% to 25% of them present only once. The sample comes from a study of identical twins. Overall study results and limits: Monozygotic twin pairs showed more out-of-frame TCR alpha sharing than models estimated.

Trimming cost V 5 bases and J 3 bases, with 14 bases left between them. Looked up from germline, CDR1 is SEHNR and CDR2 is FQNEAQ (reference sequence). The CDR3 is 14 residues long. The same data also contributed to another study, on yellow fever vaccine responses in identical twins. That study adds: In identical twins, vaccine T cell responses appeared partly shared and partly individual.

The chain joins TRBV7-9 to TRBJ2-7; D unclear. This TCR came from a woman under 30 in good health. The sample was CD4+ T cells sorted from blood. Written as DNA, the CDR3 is TGTGCCAGCAGCCCGCCAGGATTCGACTACGAGCAGTACTTC. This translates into CASSPPGFDYEQYF.